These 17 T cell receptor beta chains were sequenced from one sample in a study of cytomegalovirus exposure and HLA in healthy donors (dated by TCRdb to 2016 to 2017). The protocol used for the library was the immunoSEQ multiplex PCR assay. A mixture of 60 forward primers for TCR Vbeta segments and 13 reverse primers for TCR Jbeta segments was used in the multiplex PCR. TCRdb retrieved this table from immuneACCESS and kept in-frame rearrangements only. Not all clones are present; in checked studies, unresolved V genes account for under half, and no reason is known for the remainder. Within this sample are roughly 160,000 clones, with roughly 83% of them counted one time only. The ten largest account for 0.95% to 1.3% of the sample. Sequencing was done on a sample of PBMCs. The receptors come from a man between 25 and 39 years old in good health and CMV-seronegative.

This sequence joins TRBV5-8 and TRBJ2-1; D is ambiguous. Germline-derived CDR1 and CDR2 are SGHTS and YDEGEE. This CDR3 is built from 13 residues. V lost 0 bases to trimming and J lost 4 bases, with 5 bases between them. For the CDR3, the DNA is TGTGCCAGCAGCTTGGTACAGTACAATGAGCAGTTCTTC. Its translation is CASSLVQYNEQFF.

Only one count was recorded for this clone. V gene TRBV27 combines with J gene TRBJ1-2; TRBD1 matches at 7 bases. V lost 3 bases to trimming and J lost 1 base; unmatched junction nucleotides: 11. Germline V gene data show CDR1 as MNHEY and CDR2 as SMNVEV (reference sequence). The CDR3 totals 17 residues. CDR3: CASSLVAGGFGNYGYTF. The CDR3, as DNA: TGTGCCAGCAGTTTGGTGGCAGGGGGATTCGGTAACTATGGCTACACCTTC.

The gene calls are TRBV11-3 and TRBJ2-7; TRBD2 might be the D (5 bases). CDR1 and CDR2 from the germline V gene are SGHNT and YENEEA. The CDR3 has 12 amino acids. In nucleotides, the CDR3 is TGTGTCAAGAGTTTTGGGGAGCGCGAGCAGTACTTC. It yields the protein CVKSFGEREQYF.

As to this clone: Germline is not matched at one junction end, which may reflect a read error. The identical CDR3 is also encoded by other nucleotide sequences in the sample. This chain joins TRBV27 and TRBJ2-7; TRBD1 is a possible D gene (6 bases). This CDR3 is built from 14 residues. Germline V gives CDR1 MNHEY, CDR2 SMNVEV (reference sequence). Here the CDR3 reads CASSLQGTGYEQYF. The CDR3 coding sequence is TGTGCTAGCAGTTTACAGGGTACCGGCTACGAGCAGTACTTC.

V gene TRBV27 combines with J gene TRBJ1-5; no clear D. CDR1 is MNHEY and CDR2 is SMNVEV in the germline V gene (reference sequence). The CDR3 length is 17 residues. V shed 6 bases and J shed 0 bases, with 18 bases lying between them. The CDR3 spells CASSPSRRTYSNQPQHF. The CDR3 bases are TGTGCCAGCAGCCCCTCCCGACGGACTTATAGCAATCAGCCCCAGCATTTT.

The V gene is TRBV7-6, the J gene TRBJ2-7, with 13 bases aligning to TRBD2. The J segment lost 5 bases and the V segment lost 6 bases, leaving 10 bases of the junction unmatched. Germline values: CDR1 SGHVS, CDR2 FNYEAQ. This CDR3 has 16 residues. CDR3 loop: CASSRKAGTSGDEQYF. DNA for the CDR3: TGTGCCAGCAGTCGAAAAGCCGGGACTAGCGGGGACGAGCAGTACTTC.

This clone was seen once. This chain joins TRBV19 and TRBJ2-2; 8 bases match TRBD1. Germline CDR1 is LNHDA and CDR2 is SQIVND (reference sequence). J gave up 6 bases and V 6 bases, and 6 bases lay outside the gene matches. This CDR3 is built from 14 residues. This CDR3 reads CASSTQGASGELFF. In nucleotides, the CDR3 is TGTGCCAGTAGCACGCAGGGGGCGTCCGGGGAGCTGTTTTTT.

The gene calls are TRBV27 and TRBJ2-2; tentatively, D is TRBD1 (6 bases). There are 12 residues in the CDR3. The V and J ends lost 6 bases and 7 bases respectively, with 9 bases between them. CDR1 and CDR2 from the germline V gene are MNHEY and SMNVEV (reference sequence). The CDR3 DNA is TGTGCCAGCAGAAAGGGGGTCGGGGAGCTGTTTTTT. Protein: CASRKGVGELFF.

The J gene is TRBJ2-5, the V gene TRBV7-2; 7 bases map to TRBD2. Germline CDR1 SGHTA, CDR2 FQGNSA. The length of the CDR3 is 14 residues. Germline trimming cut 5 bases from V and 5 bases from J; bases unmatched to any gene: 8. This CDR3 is CASSPRTSWETQYF. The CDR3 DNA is TGTGCCAGCAGCCCGAGGACTAGTTGGGAGACCCAGTACTTC.

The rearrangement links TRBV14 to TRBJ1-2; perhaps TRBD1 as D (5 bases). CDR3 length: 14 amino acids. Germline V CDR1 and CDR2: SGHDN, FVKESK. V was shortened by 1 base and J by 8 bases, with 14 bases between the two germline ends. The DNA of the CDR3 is TGTGCCAGCAGCCAAGCCGGGACTGAGAGGGGCTACACCTTC. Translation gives CASSQAGTERGYTF. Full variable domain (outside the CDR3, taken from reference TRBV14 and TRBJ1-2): EAGVTQFPSHSVIEKGQTVTLRCDPISGHDNLYWYRRVMGKEIKFLLHFVKESKQDESGMPNNRFLAERTGGTYSTLKVQPAELEDSGVYFCASSQAGTERGYTFGSGTRLTVV.

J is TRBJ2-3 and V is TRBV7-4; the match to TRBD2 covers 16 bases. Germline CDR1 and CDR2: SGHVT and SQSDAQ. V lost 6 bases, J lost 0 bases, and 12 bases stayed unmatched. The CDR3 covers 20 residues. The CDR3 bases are TGTGCCAGCAGACCCTTGGGACTAGCGGGGGGGCTGAGTAGCACAGATACGCAGTATTTT. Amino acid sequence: CASRPLGLAGGLSSTDTQYF.

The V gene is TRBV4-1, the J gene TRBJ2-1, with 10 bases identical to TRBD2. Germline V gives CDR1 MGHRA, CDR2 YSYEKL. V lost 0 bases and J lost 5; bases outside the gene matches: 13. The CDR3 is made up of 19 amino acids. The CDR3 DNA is TGCGCCAGCAGCCAAGAGGGGGGACTAGCGCGAGTTTGGGACAATGAGCAGTTCTTC. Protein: CASSQEGGLARVWDNEQFF.

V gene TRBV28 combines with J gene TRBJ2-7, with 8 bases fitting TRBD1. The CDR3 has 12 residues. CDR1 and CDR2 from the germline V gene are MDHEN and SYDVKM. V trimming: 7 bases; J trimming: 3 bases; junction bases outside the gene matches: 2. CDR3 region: CASNDRGYEQYF. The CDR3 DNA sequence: TGTGCCAGCAACGACAGGGGCTACGAGCAGTACTTC.

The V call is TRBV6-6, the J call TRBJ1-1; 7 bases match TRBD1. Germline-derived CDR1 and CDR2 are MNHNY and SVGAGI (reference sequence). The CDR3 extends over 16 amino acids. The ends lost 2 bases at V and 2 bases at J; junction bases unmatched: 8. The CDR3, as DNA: TGTGCCAGCAGTTACAGACAGACAGGGCTTAACACTGAAGCTTTCTTT. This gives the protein CASSYRQTGLNTEAFF.

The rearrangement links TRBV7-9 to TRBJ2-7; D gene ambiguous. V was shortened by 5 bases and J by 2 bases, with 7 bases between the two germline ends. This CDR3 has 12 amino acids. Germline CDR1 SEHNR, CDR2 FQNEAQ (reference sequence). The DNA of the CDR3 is TGTGCCAGCAGCCCCGTCCCCTACGAGCAGTACTTC. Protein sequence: CASSPVPYEQYF.

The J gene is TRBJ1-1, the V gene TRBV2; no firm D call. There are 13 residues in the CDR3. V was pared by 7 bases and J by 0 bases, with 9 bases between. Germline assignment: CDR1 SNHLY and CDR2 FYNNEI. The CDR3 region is CASTPGMNTEAFF. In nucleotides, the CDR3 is TGTGCCAGCACCCCGGGAATGAACACTGAAGCTTTCTTT. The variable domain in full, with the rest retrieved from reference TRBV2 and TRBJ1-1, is EPEVTQTPSHQVTQMGQEVILRCVPISNHLYFYWYRQILGQKVEFLVSFYNNEISEKSEIFDDQFSVERPDGSNFTLKIRSTKLEDSAMYFCASTPGMNTEAFFGQGTRLTVV.

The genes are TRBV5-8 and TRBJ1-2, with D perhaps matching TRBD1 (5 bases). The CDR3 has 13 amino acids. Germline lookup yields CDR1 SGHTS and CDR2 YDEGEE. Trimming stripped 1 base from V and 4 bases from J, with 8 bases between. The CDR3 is CASSLRTSYGYTF. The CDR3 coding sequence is TGTGCCAGCAGCTTGAGGACATCCTATGGCTACACCTTC.